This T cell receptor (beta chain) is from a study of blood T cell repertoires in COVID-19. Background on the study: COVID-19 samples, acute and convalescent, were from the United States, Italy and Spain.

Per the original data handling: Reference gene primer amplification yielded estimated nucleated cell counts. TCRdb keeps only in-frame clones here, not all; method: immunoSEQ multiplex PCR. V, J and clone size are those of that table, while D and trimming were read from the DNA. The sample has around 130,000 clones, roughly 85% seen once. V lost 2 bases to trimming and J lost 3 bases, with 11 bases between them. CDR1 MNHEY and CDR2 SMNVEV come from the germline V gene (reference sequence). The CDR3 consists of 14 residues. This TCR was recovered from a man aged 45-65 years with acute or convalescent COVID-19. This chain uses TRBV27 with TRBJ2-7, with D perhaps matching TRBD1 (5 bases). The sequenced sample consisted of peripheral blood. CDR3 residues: CASSLQGPNYEQYF. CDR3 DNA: TGTGCCAGCAGTTTACAGGGCCCGAACTACGAGCAGTACTTC.